A selection of T cell receptor beta chains follows, all from one sample in a study of post-analysis software for immune sequencing data. One entry per CDR3 protein results from TCRdb running MiXCR on the PCR reads. The top ten hold around 0.6% of the sample, which has approximately 730,000 distinct CDR3 sequences, 25% to 30% seen once. Sequencing input: blood. These receptors were collected from a girl under 18 with multiple sclerosis. Each CDR3 is given with its conserved first and last residue.

v_call	cdr3_aa
TRBV5-5	CASSTQLRETQYF
TRBV2	CASSEAVKEFF
TRBV28	CASSTPPAWGYTF
TRBV15	CATSRSGANVLTF
TRBV29-1	CSVAGKETQYF
TRBV28	CASRDSSLGFYEQYF
TRBV6-1	CASSPFTGTGAPYEQYF
TRBV7-2	CASSSVRGKNIQYF
TRBV6-6	CASSYAGNEQYF
TRBV12-3/TRBV12-4	CASTSQGDTEAFF
TRBV7-2	CASSYGATKLGEQYF
TRBV7-9	CASTLAGTDTQYF
TRBV4-3	CASSQEGSPFRGNEQFF
TRBV6-5	CASRRAGYEAFF
TRBV20-1	CSPDRAGRGYTF
TRBV20-1	CSAPGWNTDTQYF
TRBV11-1	CASSIRQETQYF
TRBV6-2/TRBV6-3	CASSTDRVKNNEQYF
TRBV5-6	CASSPTDYNEQFF
TRBV10-3	CAISEGRDPTGELFF
TRBV12-3/TRBV12-4	CASSFPPSGANVPTF
TRBV5-1	CASSFGGSGGVWETQYF
TRBV20-1	CSATRSGQFF
TRBV12-3/TRBV12-4	CASSLGQWQQGQYF
TRBV6-4	CASRPGLRSDTQYF
TRBV27	CASSLIGGGEAFF
TRBV6-2/TRBV6-3	CASSYGLAGGYTDTQYF
TRBV2	CASSPEGSHGYTF
TRBV20-1	CSARAAGNTEAFF
TRBV6-5	CASKRDGGGVWVEQFF
TRBV20-1	CSAFSPEAETQYF
TRBV3-1	CASSPRNTGELFF
TRBV7-2	CASSLDSGPDTQYF
TRBV4-1	CASSQAPGNEQYF
TRBV20-1	CSATSYRDPGGMSNYGYTF
TRBV6-2/TRBV6-3	CASTKGAANTEAFF
TRBV4-3	CASSQDRVSGSSNGQFF
TRBV20-1	CSARELWRETWETQYF
TRBV15	CATEDLEPIQSSYNEQFF
TRBV5-5	CASSKNTGGLETQYF